The 8 T cell receptor beta chains below were found in one sample sequenced in a study of T-cell memory formation after mild COVID-19. TCRdb recomputed calls from the 5' RACE reads with MiXCR, one row per CDR3 protein. The sample shows around 130,000 distinct CDR3 sequences, 5% to 6.5% of them seen only once. The source material was PBMCs or a T cell subset sorted from them (not recorded which). All receptors derive from an adult woman who had mild COVID-19 (a few samples of this study predate the infection). Cell type and time point are not known.

This clonotype was picked up many times. V gene TRBV12-3 or TRBV12-4 combines with J gene TRBJ2-2; the match to TRBD2 covers 7 bases. The ends lost 5 bases at V and 6 bases at J; junction bases unmatched: 3. The CDR3 has 13 residues. The CDR3 DNA is TGTGCCAGCAGTAGCGGGAAGGCCGGGGAGCTGTTTTTT. This gives the protein CASSSGKAGELFF.

The chain carries TRBV24-1 and TRBJ1-2; D remains unclear. The V end lost 2 bases, the J end lost 6 bases, and 15 bases lay between the germline ends. This CDR3 has 15 amino acids. Per the germline V gene, CDR1 is KGHDR and CDR2 is SFDVKD. The CDR3 here is CATSDSPYPQDGYTF. As DNA, the CDR3 is TGTGCCACCAGTGATTCCCCTTATCCCCAAGATGGCTACACCTTC.

CDR3 in DNA: TGCAGTGCTATAAACCGCGGTGAAGCTTTCTTT. It yields the protein CSAINRGEAFF. This sequence joins TRBV20-1 and TRBJ1-1; D is undetermined. Germline V gives CDR1 DFQATT, CDR2 SNEGSKA (reference sequence). The CDR3 length is 11 residues. Trimming stripped 4 bases from V and 7 bases from J, with 10 bases between.

This clonotype was picked up many times. The chain joins TRBV12-3 or TRBV12-4 to TRBJ2-4; D may be TRBD1 or TRBD2 (5 bases each). With 6 bases removed from V and 5 bases from J, the gap between germline ends came to 11 bases. The CDR3 contains 13 residues. In DNA form, the CDR3 reads TGTGCCAGCAGGTCGGGACCCGAAAACATTCAGTACTTC. Its protein product is CASRSGPENIQYF.

In its sample, this clonotype was seen a few times. The chain is built from TRBV7-2 and TRBJ2-3; weak D call: TRBD1 (5 bases). The germline gives CDR1 SGHTA, CDR2 FQGNSA. The V gene lost 7 bases and the J gene lost 0 bases, with 14 bases spanning the gap. The CDR3 consists of 15 residues. The CDR3 DNA reads as TGTGCCAGCACCTGGGGCATGGGGAGCACAGATACGCAGTATTTT. This gives the protein CASTWGMGSTDTQYF.

This clonotype was seen ten or more times. The CDR3 reads CSARVPQGRNTEAFF. The CDR3 nucleotides are TGCAGTGCTAGAGTCCCACAGGGCCGGAACACTGAAGCTTTCTTT. This chain uses TRBV20-1 with TRBJ1-1, with D possibly matching TRBD1 (6 bases). Germline lookup yields CDR1 DFQATT and CDR2 SNEGSKA (reference sequence). V dropped 1 base and J dropped 1 base, with 13 bases sitting between them. This CDR3 region has 15 residues.

This clonotype has a handful of counts. The junction differs from germline at one of its ends, possibly a read error. CDR3 loop: CASSQGLGGAVETQYF. In nucleotides, the CDR3 is TGTGCTAGCAGCCAAGGCCTCGGGGGGGCGGTTGAGACCCAGTACTTC. This chain uses TRBV7-7 with TRBJ2-5; 8 bases are a match to TRBD2. The CDR3 extends over 16 amino acids. From germline, CDR1 is SSHAT and CDR2 FNYEAQ (reference sequence).

CDR3 nucleotide sequence: TGTGCCAGCAGCTTATTCGAGGGTCGCAATGAGCAGTTCTTC. Protein sequence: CASSLFEGRNEQFF. V gene TRBV7-3 combines with J gene TRBJ2-1; a weak D match, TRBD2 (5 bases). Trimming stripped 2 bases from V and 6 bases from J, with 11 bases between. Germline V gene lookup returns CDR1 SGHTA and CDR2 FQGTGA. This CDR3 spans 14 amino acids.